This T cell receptor (beta chain) is drawn from a study of control samples from healthy donors and cancer patients. Trimming shortened V by 3 bases and J by 2 bases, and 14 bases separated the two germline ends. This CDR3 has 16 residues. Germline lookup yields CDR1 LGHNA and CDR2 YSLEER. Clones were sequenced by immunoSEQ multiplex PCR, and TCRdb holds only the in-frame ones, with some missing. The table records 70,000 or so clones, about 93% of them present only once. The receptor's source is a woman in her thirties or forties in good health. The chain recombines TRBV4-3 with TRBJ2-1, with TRBD2 as a possible D gene (5 bases). Sequences were obtained from blood. The chain's CDR3 is CASSQDWASTYNEQFF. Written as DNA, the CDR3 is TGCGCCAGCAGCCAGGACTGGGCGAGTACCTACAATGAGCAGTTCTTC.